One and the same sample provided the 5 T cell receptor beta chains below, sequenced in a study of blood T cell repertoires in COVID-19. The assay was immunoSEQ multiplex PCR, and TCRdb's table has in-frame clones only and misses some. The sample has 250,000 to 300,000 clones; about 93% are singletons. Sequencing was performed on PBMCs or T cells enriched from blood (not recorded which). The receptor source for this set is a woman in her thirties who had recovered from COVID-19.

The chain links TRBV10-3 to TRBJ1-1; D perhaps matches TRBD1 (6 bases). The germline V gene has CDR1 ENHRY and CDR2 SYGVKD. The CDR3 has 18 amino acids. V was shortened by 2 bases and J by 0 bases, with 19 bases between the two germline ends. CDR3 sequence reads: CAISELWGPRGMNTEAFF. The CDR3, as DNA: TGTGCCATCAGTGAGCTCTGGGGGCCACGGGGCATGAACACTGAAGCTTTCTTT.

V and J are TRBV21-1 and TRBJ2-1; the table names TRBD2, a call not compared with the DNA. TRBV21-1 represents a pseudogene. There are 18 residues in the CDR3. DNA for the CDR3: TGTGCCAGCAGCAAGGGACTAGCGGGAAGACTGTTGGGGAATGAGCAGTTCTTC. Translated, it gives CASSKGLAGRLLGNEQFF.

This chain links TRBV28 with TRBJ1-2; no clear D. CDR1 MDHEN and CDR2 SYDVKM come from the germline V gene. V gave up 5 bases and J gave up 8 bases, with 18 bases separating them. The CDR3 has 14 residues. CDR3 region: CASSDLHSGGGYTF. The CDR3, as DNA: TGTGCCAGCAGTGACCTCCATTCAGGTGGGGGCTACACCTTC.

CDR3 region: CASSRYGTAISGNTIYF. In DNA, the CDR3 is TGTGCCAGTAGTCGATACGGGACAGCGATCTCTGGAAACACCATATATTTT. The V call is TRBV19, the J call TRBJ1-3; 7 bases align to TRBD1. This CDR3 has 17 amino acids. V gave up 5 bases and J gave up 0 bases; unmatched junction bases: 10. Per the germline V gene, CDR1 is LNHDA and CDR2 is SQIVND (reference sequence).

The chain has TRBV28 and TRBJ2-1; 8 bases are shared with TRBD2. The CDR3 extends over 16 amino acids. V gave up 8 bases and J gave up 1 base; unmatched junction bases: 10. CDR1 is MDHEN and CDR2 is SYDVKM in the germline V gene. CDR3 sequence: CASQSPIAGSYNEQFF. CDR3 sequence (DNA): TGTGCCAGCCAAAGTCCCATAGCGGGATCCTACAATGAGCAGTTCTTC.